The 25 T cell receptor beta chains listed next were all sequenced from one sample in a study of control samples from healthy donors and cancer patients (dated by TCRdb to the early 2020s). Library method: the immunoSEQ multiplex PCR assay. As stored in TCRdb, this immuneACCESS dataset retains in-frame rearrangements with V and J assigned. A fraction of the clones does not appear; measured against another copy, unresolved V genes explain less than half of the discrepancy, and the remainder lacks a known reason. This sample comprises roughly 52,000 clones, 95% to 96% of them detected only once. 1.5% to 2% of the sample comes from the top ten. Sequencing was performed on blood. The receptors here all came from a woman in her twenties or thirties in good health.

This clone was observed once. The V gene is TRBV28, the J gene TRBJ1-6; D is perhaps TRBD1 (5 bases). The CDR3 spans 14 residues. The V and J ends lost 5 bases and 6 bases respectively, with 11 bases between them. The germline CDR1 and CDR2 sequences are MDHEN and SYDVKM. CDR3: CASSPIGTNSPLHF. CDR3 DNA: TGTGCCAGCAGTCCTATTGGGACTAATTCACCCCTCCACTTT.

This chain links TRBV27 with TRBJ2-3, with D unresolved. CDR1 is MNHEY, CDR2 SMNVEV, per germline (reference sequence). V gave up 2 bases and J gave up 0 bases, with 6 bases separating them. The CDR3 runs to 14 residues. This chain's CDR3 is CASSLMRSTDTQYF. Here the CDR3 DNA reads TGTGCCAGCAGTTTAATGAGGAGCACAGATACGCAGTATTTT.

The V gene is TRBV9, the J gene TRBJ2-2; D uncertain. This CDR3 contains 13 residues. CDR1 SGDLS and CDR2 YYNGEE come from the germline V gene. Trimming removed 2 bases from V and 4 bases from J, with 6 bases in between. The CDR3 DNA sequence: TGTGCCAGCAGCGTCTCGATCACCGGGGAGCTGTTTTTT. It encodes CASSVSITGELFF.

There are a few counts of this clone. V is TRBV6-5 and J is TRBJ2-7; D is ambiguous. The CDR3 runs to 14 residues. Germline lookup yields CDR1 MNHEY and CDR2 SVGAGI. The V gene lost 0 bases and the J gene lost 6 bases, with 12 bases spanning the gap. The CDR3 loop is CASSYSVPPREQYF. CDR3 DNA sequence: TGTGCCAGCAGTTACTCTGTCCCGCCCCGCGAGCAGTACTTC.

This chain links TRBV7-9 with TRBJ2-1; the D gene is possibly TRBD1 (6 bases). This CDR3 region has 17 residues. V was cut by 5 bases and J by 0 bases, with 17 bases left in between. Germline-derived CDR1 and CDR2 are SEHNR and FQNEAQ (reference sequence). The CDR3: CASSHRDTQSSYNEQFF. In nucleotides, the CDR3 is TGTGCCAGCAGCCACCGGGACACTCAAAGCTCCTACAATGAGCAGTTCTTC.

The V call is TRBV27, the J call TRBJ1-5, with D unclear. The CDR3 contains 16 residues. V lost 5 bases to trimming and J lost 4 bases, with 18 bases between them. Germline CDR1 MNHEY, CDR2 SMNVEV (reference sequence). The CDR3 loop is CASSPQRTGMNQPQHF. CDR3 sequence (DNA): TGTGCCAGCAGTCCCCAGCGGACGGGTATGAATCAGCCCCAGCATTTT.

This chain joins TRBV2 and TRBJ1-5; the D gene is possibly TRBD1 (5 bases). The CDR3 runs 13 residues. Trimming took off 6 bases at V and 0 bases at J, with 6 bases between the two ends. The germline CDR1 and CDR2 sequences are SNHLY and FYNNEI. The CDR3 loop is CASRQDSNQPQHF. The DNA for the CDR3 is TGTGCCAGCAGACAGGATAGCAATCAGCCCCAGCATTTT.

The rearrangement joins TRBV2 to TRBJ2-7; TRBD2 aligns across 14 bases. The germline gives CDR1 SNHLY, CDR2 FYNNEI. V shed 4 bases and J 6 bases; nucleotides not matched to a gene: 8. The CDR3 length is 16 residues. The CDR3 protein is CASSALPGLAGVEQYF. CDR3 DNA sequence: TGTGCCAGCAGTGCCCTGCCGGGACTAGCGGGAGTCGAGCAGTACTTC.

The chain uses TRBV5-1 and TRBJ2-2; no clear D gene. V lost 2 bases and J 6 bases, leaving 2 bases between the germline ends. The germline gives CDR1 SGHRS, CDR2 YFSETQ. The CDR3 totals 11 residues. CDR3 region: CASSFPGELFF. The CDR3 nucleotides read TGCGCCAGCAGCTTTCCCGGGGAGCTGTTTTTT.

The chain recombines TRBV7-9 with TRBJ2-2, with TRBD1 identical over 12 bases. V lost 5 bases and J lost 7; bases outside the gene matches: 8. CDR3 length equals 16 residues. The germline V gene encodes CDR1 SEHNR and CDR2 FQNEAQ (reference sequence). The CDR3, as DNA: TGTGCCAGCAGCACAACCGGGACAGGGGGCTTCGGGGAGCTGTTTTTT. Protein sequence: CASSTTGTGGFGELFF.

V usage is TRBV5-1 and J usage is TRBJ2-7; possible D gene TRBD2, 6 bases. Germline CDR1 reads SGHRS; CDR2 reads YFSETQ. Trimming shortened V by 0 bases and J by 1 base, and 11 bases separated the two germline ends. This CDR3 is 15 amino acids long. The DNA for the CDR3 is TGCGCCAGCAGCTTGGCACTAGCTTTGTCCTACGAGCAGTACTTC. It encodes CASSLALALSYEQYF.

V usage is TRBV19 and J usage is TRBJ1-1; no clear D gene. CDR3 length equals 14 residues. Looked up from germline, CDR1 is LNHDA and CDR2 is SQIVND (reference sequence). Between the trimmed V and J ends, which lost 3 bases and 1 base, there was a span of 9 bases. The CDR3 region has the DNA TGTGCCAGTAGTATTGTCCAGCGGAACACTGAAGCTTTCTTT. Residues: CASSIVQRNTEAFF.

The chain recombines TRBV11-3 with TRBJ2-3; D is undetermined. The germline V gene has CDR1 SGHNT and CDR2 YENEEA. V was pared by 5 bases and J by 1 base, with 7 bases between. CDR3 length equals 13 residues. The CDR3 bases are TGTGCCAGCAGCCCAAGCGGCACAGATACGCAGTATTTT. Protein product: CASSPSGTDTQYF.

The chain is built from TRBV28 and TRBJ1-5; tentative D call: TRBD1 (6 bases). CDR1 MDHEN and CDR2 SYDVKM come from the germline V gene. This CDR3 spans 18 amino acids. V lost 3 bases, J lost 0 bases, and 18 bases lay in between. CDR3 nucleotides: TGTGCCAGCAGTTTTCCCAGGGGAGGGGGTAGTAGCAATCAGCCCCAGCATTTT. Translating gives CASSFPRGGGSSNQPQHF. The full variable domain, with the rest looked up from reference TRBV28 and TRBJ1-5, is DVKVTQSSRYLVKRTGEKVFLECVQDMDHENMFWYRQDPGLGLRLIYFSYDVKMKEKGDIPEGYSVSREKKERFSLILESASTNQTSMYLCASSFPRGGGSSNQPQHFGDGTRLSIL.

The chain carries TRBV3-1 (or the pseudogene TRBV3-2) and TRBJ2-7; TRBD2 matches at 7 bases. Germline V gene data show CDR1 as LGHDT and CDR2 as YNNKEL (reference sequence). V trimming: 0 bases; J trimming: 2 bases; junction bases outside the gene matches: 10. The CDR3 loop spans 17 amino acids. CDR3 residues: CASSQELVGGLTYEQYF. CDR3 coding DNA: TGTGCCAGCAGCCAAGAATTGGTGGGAGGGCTTACCTACGAGCAGTACTTC.

The chain employs TRBV7-9 and TRBJ2-1, with D perhaps assigned TRBD1 or TRBD2 (6 bases each). Deletions cut 4 bases from V and 5 bases from J, with 18 bases between. The CDR3 runs 16 residues. The V gene's germline CDR1 is SEHNR and CDR2 FQNEAQ (reference sequence). CDR3 sequence: CASSSIRGERHNEQFF. The CDR3, as DNA: TGTGCCAGCAGCTCGATTAGGGGGGAGCGCCACAATGAGCAGTTCTTC.

This clone was observed a few times. V and J are TRBV2 and TRBJ2-7; 8 nucleotides align to TRBD1. V dropped 7 bases and J dropped 6; count of bases not matched to a gene: 11. The CDR3 is 14 amino acids. Germline V gene lookup returns CDR1 SNHLY and CDR2 FYNNEI. CDR3 coding DNA: TGTGCCAGCAACGACAGGGGCGCCGGCTCCGAGCAGTACTTC. This sequence encodes CASNDRGAGSEQYF.

This chain links TRBV30 with TRBJ1-5; TRBD1 might be the D (6 bases). V was shortened by 2 bases and J by 3 bases, with 17 bases between the two germline ends. Germline-derived CDR1 and CDR2 are GTSNPN and SVGIG (reference sequence). The CDR3 length is 16 residues. CDR3 sequence reads: CAWSPQGSRNNQPQHF. The CDR3 DNA reads TGTGCCTGGAGTCCACAGGGAAGTCGTAACAATCAGCCCCAGCATTTT.

V and J are TRBV6-1 and TRBJ2-7, with D unresolved. V lost 3 bases and J lost 7, with 16 bases in between. Germline V gene data show CDR1 as MNHNS and CDR2 as SASEGT. The CDR3 runs to 14 residues. As DNA, the CDR3 is TGTGCCAGCAGTGATCGGCAGTTGGGGTGGGAGCAGTACTTC. As protein: CASSDRQLGWEQYF.

This chain uses TRBV25-1 with TRBJ2-1; 8 bases are shared with TRBD2. The V segment lost 1 base and the J segment 3 bases; nucleotides outside the gene matches: 2. Germline-derived CDR1 and CDR2 are MGHDK and SYGVNS. This CDR3 has 15 residues. This chain's CDR3 is CASSESGGVYNEQFF. CDR3 nucleotides: TGTGCCAGCAGTGAATCCGGGGGGGTCTACAATGAGCAGTTCTTC. Together with reference TRBV25-1 and TRBJ2-1, the CDR3 gives the full variable domain: EADIYQTPRYLVIGTGKKITLECSQTMGHDKMYWYQQDPGMELHLIHYSYGVNSTEKGDLSSESTVSRIRTEHFPLTLESARPSHTSQYLCASSESGGVYNEQFFGPGTRLTVL.

The genes are TRBV6-1 and TRBJ1-5; D is ambiguous. Per germline, CDR1 MNHNS and CDR2 SASEGT. Trimming removed 3 bases from V and 7 bases from J, with 13 bases in between. The CDR3 runs to 14 residues. The CDR3 loop reads CASSEDLLGQPQHF. The DNA of the CDR3 is TGTGCCAGCAGTGAGGACCTTCTAGGACAGCCCCAGCATTTT.

The chain recombines TRBV19 with TRBJ2-2; TRBD2 agrees at 8 bases. CDR1 is LNHDA and CDR2 is SQIVND in the germline V gene (reference sequence). Losses at the gene ends were 7 bases for V and 0 bases for J; bases not matched to a gene: 7. This CDR3 contains 16 residues. The CDR3 DNA is TGTGCCAGTAAGCTTGAGCGGGGGTCGAACACCGGGGAGCTGTTTTTT. Encoded protein: CASKLERGSNTGELFF.

The chain uses TRBV10-3 and TRBJ2-7; the D call may be TRBD1 or TRBD2 (6 bases each). This CDR3 contains 14 residues. Germline V gives CDR1 ENHRY, CDR2 SYGVKD. V lost 0 bases and J lost 6, with 12 bases in between. CDR3 protein: CAISESEEGGEQYF. CDR3 DNA: TGTGCCATCAGTGAGTCGGAGGAGGGGGGCGAGCAGTACTTC.

This CDR3 is CASSSGVSSGNTIYF. CDR3 in DNA: TGCGCCAGCAGCTCAGGGGTTAGCTCTGGAAACACCATATATTTT. The chain employs TRBV5-1 and TRBJ1-3, with a weak D call TRBD1 (6 bases). This CDR3 has 15 residues. Trimming pared 3 bases from V and 0 bases from J, leaving 10 bases between. From germline, CDR1 is SGHRS and CDR2 YFSETQ. Based on the CDR3 plus reference TRBV5-1 and TRBJ1-3, the full variable domain is KAGVTQTPRYLIKTRGQQVTLSCSPISGHRSVSWYQQTPGQGLQFLFEYFSETQRNKGNFPGRFSGRQFSNSRSEMNVSTLELGDSALYLCASSSGVSSGNTIYFGEGSWLTVV.

The chain couples TRBV6-1 to TRBJ2-7; 9 positions match TRBD2. The CDR3 is 16 residues long. V lost 3 bases, J lost 1 base, and 7 bases stayed unmatched. Per germline, CDR1 MNHNS and CDR2 SASEGT. The CDR3 loop is CASSEGIAGASYEQYF. The CDR3 bases are TGTGCCAGCAGTGAGGGGATAGCGGGAGCTTCCTACGAGCAGTACTTC.